This T cell receptor (beta chain) is drawn from a study of T cell repertoires in cytomegalovirus infection. On this clonotype itself: The antigen is unknown.

Findings and caveats of the study: Carriage of CMV together with the relevant HLA was identifiable through cumulative public TCR beta family frequency.

This CDR3 region has 18 residues. The germline V gene has CDR1 SQVTM and CDR2 ANQGSEA. The trim removed 6 bases at V and 4 bases at J, leaving 15 bases unmatched. MiXCR was run by TCRdb on the reads, yielding one entry per CDR3 protein. The sample carries under 200,000 distinct CDR3 sequences, roughly 27% recorded once. The material sequenced was PBMCs. This TCR was recovered from a human donor in good health (CMV status not recorded). Some clones in this sample may be carry-over from other donors' samples. The gene calls are TRBV29-1 and TRBJ2-1, with 13 bases lining up with TRBD2. The CDR3 nucleotides are TGCAGCGTGGGGACTAGCGGGGACCCAGGTACGAGGTACAATGAGCAGTTCTTC. Translating it yields CSVGTSGDPGTRYNEQFF.